This T cell receptor (beta chain) was documented in a study of PD-1 blockade in classical Hodgkin lymphoma. General study points: Patients excluded were those beginning nivolumab under 1 year after ASCT. Relapsed/refractory patients reportedly had the lowest baseline TCR diversity, below newly diagnosed patients, who were below healthy donors.

The germline gives CDR1 SQVTM, CDR2 ANQGSEA. The CDR3 extends over 13 amino acids. V was trimmed by 1 base and J by 0 bases, leaving 4 bases between them. Indicated time point: cycle 4 day 1 (C4D1), after 6 weeks of nivolumab. After autologous stem cell transplantation all patients relapsed, and prior brentuximab vedotin exposure differed between cohorts. Repertoires were generated with immunoSEQ multiplex PCR, while TCRdb's copy carries only in-frame clones and drops some. Seen here are around 17,000 clones, about 61% observed once, and the top ten hold 6% to 8%. With regard to this clone: Its antigen is still unknown.

The genes are TRBV29-1 and TRBJ2-1; D gene ambiguous. The sequence was obtained from a human donor with classical Hodgkin lymphoma. Here the sequenced sample was peripheral blood mononuclear cells (PBMCs), taken before the fourth cycle of nivolumab. CDR3 residues: CSVEGYSYNEQFF. CDR3 in DNA: TGCAGCGTTGAAGGATACTCCTACAATGAGCAGTTCTTC.